This TCR beta chain was captured by sequencing in a study of lymphopenia after photon versus proton radiotherapy. Sequenced by immunoSEQ multiplex PCR; TCRdb stores in-frame clones only, minus some. The repertoire includes some 28,000 clones, about four fifths of them detected once, and approximately 30% sits in the top ten. Comments on this clone: Its antigen is currently unknown.

Study-wide findings and caveats: Relative stability marked proton patients; photon patients lost diversity and naive cells. After lymphocyte nadir, photon-treated repertoires showed oligoclonal expansion, especially CD8+ Temra.

This receptor was obtained from a man over 45 with gastric cancer. This specimen consisted of peripheral blood, obtained from a patient treated with photon-based radiotherapy.

The CDR3 loop reads CASSPGLAGGVGNEQFF. The CDR3 region has the DNA TGCGCCAGCAGCCCTGGTCTAGCGGGGGGCGTCGGCAATGAGCAGTTCTTC. The chain links TRBV4-3 to TRBJ2-1; the match to TRBD2 covers 11 bases. The CDR3 consists of 17 residues. Unmatched junction bases numbered 11, after V lost 4 bases and J lost 6 bases. CDR1 and CDR2 (germline): LGHNA, YSLEER.